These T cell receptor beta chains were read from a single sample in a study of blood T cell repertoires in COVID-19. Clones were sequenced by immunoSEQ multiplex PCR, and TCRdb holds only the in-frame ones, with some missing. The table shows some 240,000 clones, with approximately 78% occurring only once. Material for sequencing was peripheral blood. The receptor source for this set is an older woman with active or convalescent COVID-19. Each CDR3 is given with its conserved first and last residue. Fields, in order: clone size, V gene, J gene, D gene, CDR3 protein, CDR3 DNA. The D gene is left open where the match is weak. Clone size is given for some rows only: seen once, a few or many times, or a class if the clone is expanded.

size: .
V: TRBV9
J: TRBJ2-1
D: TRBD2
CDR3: CASSVRGASYNEQFF
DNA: TGTGCCAGCAGCGTGCGGGGGGCCTCCTACAATGAGCAGTTCTTC

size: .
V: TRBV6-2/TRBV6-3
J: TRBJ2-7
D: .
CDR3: CASSFSPGNYEQYF
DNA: TGTGCCAGCAGTTTCTCACCGGGGAACTACGAGCAGTACTTC

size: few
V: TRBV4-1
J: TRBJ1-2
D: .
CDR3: CASSQASGVYGYTF
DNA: TGCGCCAGCAGCCAAGCATCAGGGGTCTATGGCTACACCTTC

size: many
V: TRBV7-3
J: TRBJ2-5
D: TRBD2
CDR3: CASSQNGGSETQYF
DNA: TGTGCCAGCAGCCAAAACGGGGGGTCTGAGACCCAGTACTTC

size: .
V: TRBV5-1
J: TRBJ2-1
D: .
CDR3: CASSPQGNEQFF
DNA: TGCGCCAGCAGCCCACAGGGCAATGAGCAGTTCTTC

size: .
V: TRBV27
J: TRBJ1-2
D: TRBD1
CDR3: CASSSGDRVLMGGYTF
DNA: TGTGCCAGCAGTTCGGGGGACAGGGTGCTGATGGGTGGCTACACCTTC

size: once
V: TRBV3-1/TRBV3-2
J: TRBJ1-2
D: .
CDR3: CASSQERRQGGYTF
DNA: TGTGCCAGCAGCCAAGAAAGGCGGCAGGGTGGCTACACCTTC

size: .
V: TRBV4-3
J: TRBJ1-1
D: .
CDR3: CASSPQPTGQLGMNTEAFF
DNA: TGCGCCAGCAGCCCCCAACCCACAGGGCAGTTAGGGATGAACACTGAAGCTTTCTTT

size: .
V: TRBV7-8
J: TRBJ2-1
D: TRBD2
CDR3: CASTPYGGTVYEQFF
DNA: TGTGCCAGCACCCCCTACGGGGGGACTGTATATGAGCAGTTCTTC

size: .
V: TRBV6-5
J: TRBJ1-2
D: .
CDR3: CASTNPRVDGYTF
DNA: TGTGCCAGCACCAACCCCAGGGTTGATGGCTACACCTTC

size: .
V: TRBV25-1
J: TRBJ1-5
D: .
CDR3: CASSTTGMNQPQHF
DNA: TGTGCCAGCAGCACGACAGGTATGAATCAGCCCCAGCATTTT

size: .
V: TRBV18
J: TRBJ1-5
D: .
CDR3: CASSRQDNQPQHF
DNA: TGTGCCAGCTCACGACAAGACAATCAGCCCCAGCATTTT

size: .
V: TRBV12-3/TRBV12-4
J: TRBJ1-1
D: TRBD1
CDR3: CASGQGGDTEAFF
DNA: TGTGCCAGCGGACAGGGGGGTGACACTGAAGCTTTCTTT

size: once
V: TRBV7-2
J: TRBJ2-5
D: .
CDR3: CASSLVGGGETQYF
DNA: TGTGCCAGCAGCTTAGTCGGGGGAGGAGAGACCCAGTACTTC

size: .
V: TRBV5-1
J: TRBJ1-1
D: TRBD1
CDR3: CASSLGTGRLGEAFF
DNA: TGCGCCAGCAGCTTGGGGACAGGGCGTCTAGGGGAAGCTTTCTTT

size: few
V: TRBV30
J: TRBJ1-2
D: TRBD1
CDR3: CAWSVHGNRGRLINYGYTF
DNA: TGTGCCTGGAGTGTCCACGGGAACAGGGGGCGTTTAATTAACTATGGCTACACCTTC

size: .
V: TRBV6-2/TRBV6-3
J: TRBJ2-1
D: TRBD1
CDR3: CASSHGTGGGGEQFF
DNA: TGTGCCAGCAGTCACGGGACAGGGGGCGGGGGTGAGCAGTTCTTC

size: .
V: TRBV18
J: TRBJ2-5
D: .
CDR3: CASSLGAAQETQYF
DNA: TGTGCCAGCTCCCTAGGAGCGGCCCAAGAGACCCAGTACTTC

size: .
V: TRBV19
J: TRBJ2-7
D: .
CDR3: CASSIDPVNSYEQYF
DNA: TGTGCCAGTAGTATAGATCCAGTCAATTCCTACGAGCAGTACTTC

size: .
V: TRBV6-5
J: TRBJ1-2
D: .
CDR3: CASRTGLSYGYTF
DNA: TGTGCCAGCAGGACAGGTCTATCCTATGGCTACACCTTC

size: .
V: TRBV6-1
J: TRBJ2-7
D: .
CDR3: CASSESSRREQYF
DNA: TGTGCCAGCAGTGAAAGTTCCAGGCGCGAGCAGTACTTC

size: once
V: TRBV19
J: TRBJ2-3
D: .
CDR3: CASSPPPTSTDTQYF
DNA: TGTGCCAGTAGTCCCCCCCCGACTAGCACAGATACGCAGTATTTT

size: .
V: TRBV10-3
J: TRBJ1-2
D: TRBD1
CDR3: CAISGQGNGYTF
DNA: TGTGCCATCAGTGGACAGGGGAATGGCTACACCTTC

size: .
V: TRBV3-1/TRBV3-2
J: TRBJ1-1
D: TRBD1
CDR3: CASSQPGQGNTEAFF
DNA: TGTGCCAGCAGCCAACCGGGACAGGGGAACACTGAAGCTTTCTTT

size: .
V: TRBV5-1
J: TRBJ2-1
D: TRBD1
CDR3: CASSATGGDEQFF
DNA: TGCGCCAGCAGCGCCACAGGGGGTGACGAGCAGTTCTTC

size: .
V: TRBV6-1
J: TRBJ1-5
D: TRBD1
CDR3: CASSERGDRGLQPQHF
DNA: TGTGCCAGCAGTGAACGTGGGGACAGGGGGCTTCAGCCCCAGCATTTT

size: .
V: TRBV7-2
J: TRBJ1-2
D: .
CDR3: CASSLAVANYGYTF
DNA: TGTGCCAGCAGCTTAGCTGTCGCGAACTATGGCTACACCTTC

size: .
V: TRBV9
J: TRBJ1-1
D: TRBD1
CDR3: CASSPRTGSNGEAFF
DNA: TGTGCCAGCAGCCCAAGGACAGGGAGCAATGGTGAAGCTTTCTTT